The 11 T cell receptor beta chains reported below all come from one sample, sequenced in a study of radiotherapy plus CTLA-4 blockade in lung cancer. The repertoire was sequenced with immunoSEQ multiplex PCR; TCRdb's copy has only in-frame clones and lacks some. The table lists 80,000 to 95,000 clones, around 86% of them singletons, with roughly 0.82% in the top ten. Sequences were derived from peripheral blood, sampled from a patient treated with radiotherapy plus ipilimumab. The origin of the receptors is a human donor with non-small cell lung cancer who had stable disease on radiotherapy plus ipilimumab.

The gene calls are TRBV2 and TRBJ2-1; 7 bases match TRBD1. This CDR3 is 15 amino acids long. Germline V gene data show CDR1 as SNHLY and CDR2 as FYNNEI. The V gene end was trimmed by 7 bases and the J gene end by 4 bases; junction bases not matched to a gene: 10. DNA for the CDR3: TGTGCCAGCAACACACAGGGGATCGCATACAATGAGCAGTTCTTC. This translates into CASNTQGIAYNEQFF.

This chain joins TRBV6-1 and TRBJ2-2; no clear D gene. The CDR3 length is 11 residues. Germline V gene data show CDR1 as MNHNS and CDR2 as SASEGT. Trimming took 6 bases from V and 8 from J, leaving 7 bases between them. CDR3 sequence reads: CASRLGGELFF. For the CDR3, the DNA is TGTGCCAGCAGGCTAGGGGGGGAGCTGTTTTTT.

V and J are TRBV9 and TRBJ2-1; the match to TRBD2 covers 8 bases. CDR1 SGDLS and CDR2 YYNGEE come from the germline V gene. The CDR3 spans 14 residues. V lost 2 bases and J lost 7; bases outside the gene matches: 5. This CDR3 reads CASSVKRGLNEQFF. The CDR3 coding sequence is TGTGCCAGCAGCGTCAAGCGGGGGCTAAATGAGCAGTTCTTC.

J is TRBJ2-5 and V is TRBV29-1, with a tentative D call TRBD2 (5 bases). Germline V lookup: CDR1 SQVTM, CDR2 ANQGSEA. V was clipped by 6 bases and J by 9 bases, with 17 bases between them. The CDR3 runs to 12 residues. The CDR3 loop is CSVRSGDGAQYF. The CDR3 DNA reads as TGCAGCGTAAGAAGCGGCGACGGGGCCCAGTACTTC.

J is TRBJ2-4 and V is TRBV11-2; D call uncertain. Germline CDR1 reads SGHAT; CDR2 reads FQNNGV. Trimming removed 5 bases from V and 0 bases from J, with 17 bases in between. This CDR3 is 17 amino acids long. CDR3: CASSPLRWAGAKNIQYF. The CDR3 DNA follows: TGTGCCAGCAGCCCCCTGAGGTGGGCAGGAGCCAAAAACATTCAGTACTTC.

This clone was found once. The chain recombines TRBV27 with TRBJ2-7, with a possible D match to TRBD2 (5 bases). CDR1 MNHEY and CDR2 SMNVEV come from the germline V gene (reference sequence). Trimming cost V 3 bases and J 4 bases, with 13 bases left between them. CDR3 length: 14 amino acids. CDR3 sequence reads: CASSFLGVAYEQYF. CDR3 nucleotide sequence: TGTGCCAGCAGTTTCCTCGGGGTAGCGTACGAGCAGTACTTC.

The V call is TRBV5-4, the J call TRBJ2-1; D ambiguous. Per germline, CDR1 SGHNT and CDR2 YYREEE (reference sequence). The CDR3 totals 14 residues. The V gene lost 0 bases and the J gene lost 6 bases, with 10 bases spanning the gap. CDR3 sequence: CASSLGPPVNEQFF. As DNA, the CDR3 is TGTGCCAGCAGCTTGGGCCCCCCTGTCAATGAGCAGTTCTTC.

The rearrangement links TRBV28 to TRBJ2-5, with D maybe TRBD1 (5 bases). Judging by the DNA end, TRBJ2-7 fits better; the J call may be wrong. Germline CDR1 MDHEN, CDR2 SYDVKM. This CDR3 contains 14 residues. Here the CDR3 reads CASRSQTEPYEQYF. The CDR3 nucleotides are TGTGCCAGCAGATCTCAGACAGAGCCCTACGAGCAGTACTTC.

The chain employs TRBV7-6 and TRBJ1-4; the D is unclear. Germline CDR1 SGHVS, CDR2 FNYEAQ. With 1 base removed from V and 3 bases from J, the gap between germline ends came to 3 bases. The CDR3 spans 13 residues. The CDR3 here is CASSLGSNEKLFF. CDR3 bases: TGTGCCAGCAGCTTAGGGTCTAATGAAAAACTGTTTTTT.

This sequence joins TRBV2 and TRBJ1-1; 7 bases are shared with TRBD1. V dropped 8 bases and J dropped 4; count of bases not matched to a gene: 10. This CDR3 is 14 amino acids long. The germline gives CDR1 SNHLY, CDR2 FYNNEI. The CDR3 DNA is TGTGCCAGCTCAATCCAGGGGGACCTCACTGAAGCTTTCTTT. Its translation: CASSIQGDLTEAFF. The full variable domain, completed using reference TRBV2 and TRBJ1-1, is EPEVTQTPSHQVTQMGQEVILRCVPISNHLYFYWYRQILGQKVEFLVSFYNNEISEKSEIFDDQFSVERPDGSNFTLKIRSTKLEDSAMYFCASSIQGDLTEAFFGQGTRLTVV.

The CDR3 sequence is CASSLASYEQYF. DNA for the CDR3: TGTGCCAGCAGCCTAGCCTCCTACGAGCAGTACTTC. The chain has TRBV2 and TRBJ2-7; D may be TRBD2 (5 bases). Deletions cut 6 bases from V and 0 bases from J, with 6 bases between. The CDR3 is made up of 12 amino acids. Germline V gene data show CDR1 as SNHLY and CDR2 as FYNNEI.